The clone carrying this T cell receptor beta chain was recorded a few times. A second PCR, run for roughly 7 to 11 cycles, used a sample-barcoded 5' primer plus a J-beta primer mix. One entry per CDR3 protein results from TCRdb running MiXCR on the 5' RACE reads. Here the sample spans 870,000 or so distinct CDR3 sequences, under 35% being singletons. The sample is drawn from a study of blood T cells in healthy people across ages. This CDR3 contains 14 residues. Germline-derived CDR1 and CDR2 are LNHNV and YYDKDF (reference sequence). Trimming removed 0 bases at V and 0 bases at J, with 5 bases between.

The sequencing sample was made of blood. This receptor was identified in a woman at least 80 years old in good health. The rearrangement links TRBV15 to TRBJ1-1, with D uncertain. The CDR3 DNA follows: TGTGCCACCAGCAGAGATCGCATGAACACTGAAGCTTTCTTT. Translation: CATSRDRMNTEAFF.